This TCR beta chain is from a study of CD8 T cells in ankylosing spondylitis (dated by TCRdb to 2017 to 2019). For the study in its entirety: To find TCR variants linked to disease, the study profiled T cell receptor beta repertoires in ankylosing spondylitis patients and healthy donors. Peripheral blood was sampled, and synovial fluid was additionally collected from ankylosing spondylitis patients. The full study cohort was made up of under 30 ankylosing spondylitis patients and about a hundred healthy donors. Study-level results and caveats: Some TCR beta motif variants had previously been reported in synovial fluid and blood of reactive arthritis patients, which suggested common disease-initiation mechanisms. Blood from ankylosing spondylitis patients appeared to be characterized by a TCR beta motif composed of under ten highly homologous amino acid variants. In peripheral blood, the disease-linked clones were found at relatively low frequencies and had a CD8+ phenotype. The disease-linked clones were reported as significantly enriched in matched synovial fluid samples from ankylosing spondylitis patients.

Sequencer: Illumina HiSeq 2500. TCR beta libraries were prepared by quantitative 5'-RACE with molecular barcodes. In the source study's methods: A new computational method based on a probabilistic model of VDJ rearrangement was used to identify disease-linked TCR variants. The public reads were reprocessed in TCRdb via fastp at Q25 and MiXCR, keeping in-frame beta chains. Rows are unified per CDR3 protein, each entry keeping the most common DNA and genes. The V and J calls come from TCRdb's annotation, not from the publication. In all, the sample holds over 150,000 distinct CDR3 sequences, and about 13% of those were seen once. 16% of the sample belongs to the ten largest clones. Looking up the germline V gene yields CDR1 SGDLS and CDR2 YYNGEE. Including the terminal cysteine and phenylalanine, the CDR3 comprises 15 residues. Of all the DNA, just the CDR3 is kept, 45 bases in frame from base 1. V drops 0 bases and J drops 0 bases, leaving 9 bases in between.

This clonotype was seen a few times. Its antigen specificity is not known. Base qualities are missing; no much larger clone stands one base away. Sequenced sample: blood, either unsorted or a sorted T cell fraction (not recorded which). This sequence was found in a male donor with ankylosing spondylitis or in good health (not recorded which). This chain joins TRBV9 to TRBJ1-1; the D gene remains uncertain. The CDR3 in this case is CASSVDRGMNTEAFF. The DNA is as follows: TGTGCCAGCAGCGTAGATAGAGGGATGAACACTGAAGCTTTCTTT. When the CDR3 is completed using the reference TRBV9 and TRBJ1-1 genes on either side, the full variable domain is DSGVTQTPKHLITATGQRVTLRCSPRSGDLSVYWYQQSLDQGLQFLIQYYNGEERAKGNILERFSAQQFPDLHSELNLSSLELGDSALYFCASSVDRGMNTEAFFGQGTRLTVV.